The present entry profiles one T cell receptor (beta chain) with its context. This clonotype was counted a few times. It has no known antigen specificity. Per-base quality was not reported, and no clone a single base away is much larger than it. The treatment or condition label here, explained by the study, means: allogeneic hematopoietic cell transplantation with graft depleted of TCRalphabeta T cells and CD19 B cells. The children who served as transplant recipients had been given grafts of TCRalphabeta/CD19-depleted allogeneic hematopoietic cells. The CDR3 runs 15 amino acids, cysteine and phenylalanine included. Only the CDR3 DNA is retained, 45 bases long and in frame from the first base. Between the V and J ends, shortened by 1 base and 6 bases respectively, the junction contains 11 bases. The germline V gene yields SGHRS for CDR1 and YFSETQ for CDR2. The library came from PCR. The instrument given in TCRdb is Illumina HiSeq 2500. TCR library preparation used molecular barcoding, with unique molecular identifiers applied to normalize quantification of the TCRbeta repertoire. TCRdb reprocessed the public reads (quality trimming at Q25 with fastp, clone calling with MiXCR) and kept in-frame beta chains. Duplicate CDR3 protein sequences are folded into a single record with the most common DNA and genes. The sample includes about 240,000 distinct CDR3 sequences, with about 23% observed a single time. The top ten constitute about 2.5% of the sample.

This sample is part of a study of T-cell reconstitution after alpha-beta-depleted transplantation in children (TCRdb year 2016). Context from the whole study: T-cell immune reconstitution after TCRalphabeta/CD19-depleted allogeneic hematopoietic cell transplantation in children was quantitatively tracked in the study by means of TCR repertoire profiling.

Broad study findings and their caveats: In some patients, the high TCRbeta diversity seen at day 60 was put down to recipient T cells and intrathymic progenitors that had survived conditioning. Over the following months the frequencies of hyperexpanded clones went down, and after one year T-cell counts and TCRbeta diversity were mostly credited to newly produced T cells. Apparently early alphabetaT-cell count recovery about two months after transplant reportedly relied on only several hundred rapidly expanded clones derived from non-depleted graft cells.

Recombination connected TRBV5-1 to TRBJ1-6; the D gene assignment is ambiguous. The sequence was obtained from a girl under 10 years old with Fanconi anemia, due to receive a stem cell transplant. Sequenced here: PBMCs, sampled before TCRalphabeta/CD19-depleted stem cell transplant. The sequenced DNA is TGCGCCAGCAGCTTGATTAGCAGGTTTAATTCACCCCTCCACTTT. This sequence encodes CASSLISRFNSPLHF.